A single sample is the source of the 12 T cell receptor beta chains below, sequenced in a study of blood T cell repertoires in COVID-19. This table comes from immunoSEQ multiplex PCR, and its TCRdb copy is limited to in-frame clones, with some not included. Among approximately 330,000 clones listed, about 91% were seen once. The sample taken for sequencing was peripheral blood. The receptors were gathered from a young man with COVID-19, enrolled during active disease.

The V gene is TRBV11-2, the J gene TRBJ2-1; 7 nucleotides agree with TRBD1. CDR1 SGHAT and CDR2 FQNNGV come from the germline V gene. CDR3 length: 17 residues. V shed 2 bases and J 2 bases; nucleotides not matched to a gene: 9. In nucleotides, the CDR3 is TGTGCCAGCAGCTTAAGACAGGGTCGGAGGACCTACAATGAGCAGTTCTTC. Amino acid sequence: CASSLRQGRRTYNEQFF. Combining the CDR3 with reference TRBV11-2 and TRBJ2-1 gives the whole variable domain EAGVAQSPRYKIIEKRQSVAFWCNPISGHATLYWYQQILGQGPKLLIQFQNNGVVDDSQLPKDRFSAERLKGVDSTLKIQPAKLEDSAVYLCASSLRQGRRTYNEQFFGPGTRLTVL.

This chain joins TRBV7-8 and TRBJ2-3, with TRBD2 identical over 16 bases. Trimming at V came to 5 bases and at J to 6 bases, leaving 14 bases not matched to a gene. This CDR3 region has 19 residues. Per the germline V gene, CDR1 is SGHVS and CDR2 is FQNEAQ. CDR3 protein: CASSVGTSGGEPKSDTQYF. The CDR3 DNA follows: TGTGCCAGCAGCGTCGGGACTAGCGGGGGGGAACCGAAATCTGATACGCAGTATTTT.

The CDR3 region has the DNA TGCGCCAGCAGCTTGCCTAGGGACAGGGAGACTGAAGCTTTCTTT. Protein product: CASSLPRDRETEAFF. The chain recombines TRBV5-1 with TRBJ1-1; 9 bases are shared with TRBD1. The trim removed 1 base at V and 5 bases at J, leaving 6 bases unmatched. CDR1 is SGHRS and CDR2 is YFSETQ in the germline V gene. The CDR3 runs 15 residues.

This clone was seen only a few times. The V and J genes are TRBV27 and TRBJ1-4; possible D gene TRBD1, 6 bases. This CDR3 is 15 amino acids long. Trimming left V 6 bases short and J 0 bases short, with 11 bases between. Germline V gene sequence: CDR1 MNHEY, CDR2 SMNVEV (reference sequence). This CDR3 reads CASSRQVATNEKLFF. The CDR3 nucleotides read TGTGCCAGCAGCAGACAGGTTGCAACTAATGAAAAACTGTTTTTT.

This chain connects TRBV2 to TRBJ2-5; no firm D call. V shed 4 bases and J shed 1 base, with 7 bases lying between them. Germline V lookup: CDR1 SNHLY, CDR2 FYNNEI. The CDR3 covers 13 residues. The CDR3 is CASSVNTQETQYF. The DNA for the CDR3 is TGTGCCAGCAGTGTGAACACCCAAGAGACCCAGTACTTC.

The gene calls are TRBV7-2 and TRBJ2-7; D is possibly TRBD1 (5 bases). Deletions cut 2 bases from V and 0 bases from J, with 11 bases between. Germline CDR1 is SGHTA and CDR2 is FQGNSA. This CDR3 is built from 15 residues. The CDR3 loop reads CASSLLQGTSYEQYF. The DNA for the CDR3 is TGTGCCAGCAGCTTACTCCAGGGAACCTCCTACGAGCAGTACTTC.

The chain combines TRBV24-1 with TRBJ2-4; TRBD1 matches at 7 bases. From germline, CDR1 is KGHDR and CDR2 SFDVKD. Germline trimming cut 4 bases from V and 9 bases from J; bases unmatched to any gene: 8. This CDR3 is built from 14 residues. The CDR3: CATSDSHRGGIQYF. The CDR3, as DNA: TGTGCCACCAGTGACTCCCACAGGGGTGGCATTCAGTACTTC.

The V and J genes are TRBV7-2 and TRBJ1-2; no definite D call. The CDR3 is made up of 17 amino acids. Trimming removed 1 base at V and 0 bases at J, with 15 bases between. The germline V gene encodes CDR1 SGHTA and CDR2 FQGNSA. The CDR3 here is CASSLVSPAAPNYGYTF. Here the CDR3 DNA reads TGTGCCAGCAGCTTAGTCTCTCCCGCGGCCCCTAACTATGGCTACACCTTC.

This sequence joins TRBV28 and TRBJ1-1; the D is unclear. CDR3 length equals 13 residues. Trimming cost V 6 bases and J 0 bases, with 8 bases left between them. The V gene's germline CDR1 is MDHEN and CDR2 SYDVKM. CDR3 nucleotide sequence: TGTGCCAGCAGCGCCCAGTTGAACACTGAAGCTTTCTTT. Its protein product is CASSAQLNTEAFF.

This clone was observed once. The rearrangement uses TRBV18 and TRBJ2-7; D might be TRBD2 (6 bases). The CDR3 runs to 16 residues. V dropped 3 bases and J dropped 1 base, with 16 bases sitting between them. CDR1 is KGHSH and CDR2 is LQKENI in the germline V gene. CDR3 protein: CASSPREAGGSYEQYF. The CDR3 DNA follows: TGTGCCAGCTCACCGAGAGAAGCCGGGGGATCCTACGAGCAGTACTTC.

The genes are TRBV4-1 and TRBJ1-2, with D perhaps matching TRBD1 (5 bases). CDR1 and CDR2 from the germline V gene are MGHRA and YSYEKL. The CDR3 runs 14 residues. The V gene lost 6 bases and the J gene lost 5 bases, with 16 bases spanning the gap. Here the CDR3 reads CASSREAGPYGYTF. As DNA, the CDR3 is TGCGCCAGCAGTCGGGAGGCAGGGCCTTATGGCTACACCTTC.

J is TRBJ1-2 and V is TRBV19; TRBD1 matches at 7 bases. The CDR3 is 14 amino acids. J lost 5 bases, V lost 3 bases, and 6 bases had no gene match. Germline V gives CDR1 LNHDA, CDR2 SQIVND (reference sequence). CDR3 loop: CASSMSGGPYGYTF. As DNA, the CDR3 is TGTGCCAGTAGTATGTCAGGGGGGCCTTATGGCTACACCTTC.